This paragraph reports one T cell receptor (beta chain). Samples were taken at baseline and on day 1 of cycles 4 and 7. The sample comes from a study of OX40 agonist ivuxolimab in advanced cancers. Study-level background: Patients received the agonistic anti-OX40 (CD134) antibody ivuxolimab.

CDR1 SQVTM and CDR2 ANQGSEA come from the germline V gene. Trimming at V came to 5 bases and at J to 7 bases, leaving 14 bases not matched to a gene. This CDR3 is 15 amino acids long. Some clones are missing from TCRdb's copy, which holds only in-frame ones; the method was immunoSEQ multiplex PCR. Of fewer than 35,000 clones detected, 80% to 95% appear once; the ten largest clones hold under 5.5%. The sample was CD4+ or CD8+ T cells sorted from blood, taken in a trial of the OX40 agonist ivuxolimab. The source of this sequence is an adult with an advanced solid tumor such as melanoma, head and neck, liver or kidney cancer. The chain is built from TRBV29-1 and TRBJ2-3; 8 nucleotides agree with TRBD1. The CDR3 sequence is CSVYPQTGDVYTQYF. CDR3 coding DNA: TGCAGCGTTTACCCCCAGACAGGGGATGTATATACGCAGTATTTT.